The TCR beta chain under discussion was sequenced for a study of blood T cell repertoires in COVID-19. Study-wide context: Sites in the United States, Italy and Spain provided acute and convalescent COVID-19 samples. T cells, B-cell-depleted T cells, or PBMCs provided the cDNA or gDNA that served as material.

The repertoire was sequenced with immunoSEQ multiplex PCR; TCRdb's copy has only in-frame clones and lacks some. The data hold 150,000 or so clones, with under 90% observed a single time. The CDR3 loop spans 15 amino acids. The germline V gene has CDR1 MNHEY and CDR2 SVGAGI. Germline trimming cut 7 bases from V and 2 bases from J; bases unmatched to any gene: 7. The sample comprised peripheral blood. The chain couples TRBV6-5 to TRBJ2-7; 11 positions agree with TRBD2. The clonotype was recovered from a human donor in a cohort sampled during active COVID-19. CDR3 amino acids: CASTPSGGLTYEQYF. The CDR3 DNA is TGTGCCAGCACGCCTAGCGGGGGGCTAACCTACGAGCAGTACTTC.